This T cell receptor (beta chain) was sequenced in a study of regulatory dendritic cells for organ transplantation. Here immunoSEQ multiplex PCR was the method, and the copy in TCRdb shows in-frame clones only, minus some. This sample yields 29,000 or so clones, of which almost 80% are seen a single time; 2% to 2.5% belongs to the top ten. Memory T cells were CD45RO+, naive were CD45RA+, sorted by FACS. This clone was found a few times. Its matching antigen is unknown. General study results and limits: Naive T cells showed high diversity, memory cells less, memory CD8+ least. Resting memory CD8+ T cells held the most alloreactive clonotypes.

Germline assignment: CDR1 GTSNPN and CDR2 SVGIG (reference sequence). V dropped 3 bases and J dropped 4; count of bases not matched to a gene: 6. The CDR3 loop spans 14 amino acids. Sequenced input: memory CD4+ T cells from blood. Subset indicated: CD45RO+ memory T cells. The chain combines TRBV30 with TRBJ1-1, with 9 bases matching TRBD1. This TCR was recovered from a human donor in good health. This CDR3 reads CAWRKTGGGTEAFF. As DNA, the CDR3 is TGTGCCTGGAGAAAGACAGGGGGTGGCACTGAAGCTTTCTTT. The full variable domain, its missing parts supplied by reference TRBV30 and TRBJ1-1, is SQTIHQWPATLVQPVGSPLSLECTVEGTSNPNLYWYRQAAGRGLQLLFYSVGIGQISSEVPQNLSASRPQDRQFILSSKKLLLSDSGFYLCAWRKTGGGTEAFFGQGTRLTVV.